The clone carrying this TCR beta chain was seen only a few times. Unique molecular identifiers were affixed to single, distinct cDNA molecules. TCRdb redid the calling of the 5' RACE reads with MiXCR, one entry per CDR3 protein. Counted here are about 25,000 distinct CDR3 sequences, about 4.5% occurring once; the ten biggest clones make up about a sixth. The sample belongs to a study of early T cells in non-severe SARS-CoV-2 infection. The wider study: The sequenced material was bulk RNA from unsorted whole blood, and its chains were unpaired.

The CDR3 has 13 residues. The germline V gene encodes CDR1 MNHEY and CDR2 SMNVEV (reference sequence). Trimming at V came to 3 bases and at J to 10 bases, leaving 8 bases not matched to a gene. The chain has TRBV27 and TRBJ1-2; 7 positions match TRBD1. The sequence was obtained from an adult who was a healthcare worker with PCR-confirmed SARS-CoV-2 infection or an uninfected control (not recorded which). The sequenced sample was whole blood. Here the CDR3 reads CASSFSDRKVYTF. The CDR3 DNA reads TGTGCCAGCAGTTTTTCGGACAGGAAGGTCTACACCTTC.